The 12 T cell receptor beta chains below come from one sample, sequenced in a study of tumor-infiltrating lymphocytes in primary liver carcinoma. The approximately 20-31 mg bulk tissue piece was not sorted before simultaneous RNA and DNA extraction. From approximately 0.5 ug of total RNA, TCR beta-specific cDNA was reverse-transcribed using a constant-region primer. Three-round nested multiplex PCR performed with slightly modified ARM-PCR produced the TCR beta libraries. The first two PCR rounds used TRBV1-TRBV30 primers with a Cbeta primer, around 10 cycles each. In TCRdb, the multiplex PCR reads were re-called with MiXCR into one record per CDR3 protein. The table records 100,000 or so distinct CDR3 sequences, 82% of them present only once. The sequenced material came from liver tumor tissue from sampling region 3. The subset denotes: tumor region T3, left-lateral pole. The receptor source for this set is a middle-aged man with primary liver carcinoma and hepatitis B virus infection.

This clonotype has only a few counts. This chain links TRBV29-1 with TRBJ2-1, with D perhaps given as TRBD1 or TRBD2 (5 bases each). Per germline, CDR1 SQVTM and CDR2 ANQGSEA. CDR3 size: 13 residues. Trimming stripped 7 bases from V and 1 base from J, with 11 bases between. CDR3 region: CSATGTSYNEQFF. The CDR3 nucleotides read TGCAGCGCAACTGGGACGTCCTACAATGAGCAGTTCTTC.

The chain couples TRBV11-1 to TRBJ2-2; no definite D call. Trimming stripped 9 bases from V and 3 bases from J, with 11 bases between. This CDR3 comprises 13 residues. Germline V gene sequence: CDR1 SGHAT, CDR2 FQDESV (reference sequence). CDR3 bases: TGTGCCAGTTGCTATTGGGACACCGGGGAGCTGTTTTTT. Its translation is CASCYWDTGELFF.

As concerns this clonotype: Likely a read error: the CDR3 ends without its conserved phenylalanine or tryptophan. V gene TRBV4-2 combines with J gene TRBJ2-1; weak D call: TRBD2 (5 bases). The CDR3 covers 14 residues. Germline CDR1 is LGHNA and CDR2 is YNFKEQ. The CDR3 sequence is CTSSQKLETNEQFI. Written as DNA, the CDR3 is TGTACCAGCAGCCAAAAACTAGAAACGAATGAGCAGTTCATC.

About this clonotype itself: The germline gene is not matched at one end of the junction; a read error may be the cause. The chain links TRBV30 to TRBJ2-6; 8 bases match TRBD1. The CDR3 covers 16 residues. From germline, CDR1 is GTSNPN and CDR2 SVGIG (reference sequence). The chain's CDR3 is CVWRWTGIVGANVLTF. CDR3 DNA: TGTGTCTGGAGGTGGACAGGGATAGTCGGGGCCAACGTCCTGACTTTC.

As to this clonotype: Relative to the germline gene, one junction end is altered; a read error may explain this. The chain links TRBV29-1 to TRBJ2-2, with 8 positions matching TRBD2. Germline V gene sequence: CDR1 SQVTM, CDR2 ANQGSEA. The CDR3 is 16 residues long. The DNA of the CDR3 is TGCAGTGCCGCCGACGGGGGGGACTTTAACACCGAGGAGCTGTTGTTT. This gives the protein CSAADGGDFNTEELLF.

This chain connects TRBV28 to TRBJ2-5; no definite D call. Looked up from germline, CDR1 is MDHEN and CDR2 is SYDVKM. The CDR3 is 13 amino acids. V lost 4 bases and J lost 5, with 11 bases in between. Here the CDR3 DNA reads TGTGCCAGCAGTTCAATGGTCCCGGAGACCCAGTACTTC. This encodes CASSSMVPETQYF.

A word on this clonotype: Germline is not matched at one junction end, which may reflect a read error. The J gene is TRBJ2-3, the V gene TRBV6-6; perhaps TRBD2 as D (5 bases). Germline V CDR1 and CDR2: MNHNY, SVGAGI (reference sequence). The CDR3 covers 14 residues. CDR3 DNA: TGTGCCGGCAGTGTAGAGAGGGCAACAGATACGCAGTATTTT. Its protein product is CAGSVERATDTQYF.

On this clonotype itself: The junction differs from germline at one of its ends, possibly a read error. This rearrangement joins TRBV5-4 to TRBJ2-7; no clear D. Germline V gene lookup returns CDR1 SGHNT and CDR2 YYREEE (reference sequence). The CDR3 loop spans 14 amino acids. Written as DNA, the CDR3 is TGTGCCAGTAGCTTGGCCGATTTCTCCTACGAACAGTACTTC. This gives the protein CASSLADFSYEQYF.

A remark on this clonotype: Since the CDR3 does not end with the conserved phenylalanine or tryptophan, this likely comes from a read error. CDR3 DNA sequence: TGTGCCAGCAGTGACTCGCAGAGCGGGAGCACAGATACGCAGTATTTA. The encoded protein is CASSDSQSGSTDTQYL. This chain uses TRBV6-4 with TRBJ2-3; D is possibly TRBD2 (6 bases). The CDR3 is 16 residues long. In germline, CDR1 is MRHNA, CDR2 SNTAGT. V was pared by 0 bases and J by 0 bases, with 10 bases between.

Remarks on this clonotype: One junction end disagrees with the germline gene, perhaps due to a read error. The chain recombines TRBV29-1 with TRBJ2-1, with 7 bases aligning to TRBD2. The length of the CDR3 is 14 residues. Germline CDR1 is SQVTM and CDR2 is ANQGSEA. CDR3 bases: TGCAGCTTTGCCGTACCTAGCGGTTACAATGAGCAGTTCTTT. It translates to CSFAVPSGYNEQFF.

The J gene is TRBJ2-5, the V gene TRBV29-1; 12 bases fit TRBD2. CDR3 length: 15 residues. V lost 4 bases and J lost 5; bases outside the gene matches: 8. Germline V gene data show CDR1 as SQVTM and CDR2 as ANQGSEA. The CDR3 DNA sequence: TGCAGCGTTGGTCAGACTAGCGGGAGTAGGGAGACCCAGTACTTC. Residues: CSVGQTSGSRETQYF.

To note about this clonotype: This sequence may be a read error, since a much larger clone differs from it by one base. The conserved phenylalanine or tryptophan is not found at the CDR3 terminus, so this likely reflects a read error. The chain recombines TRBV5-1 with TRBJ2-7, with 12 positions matching TRBD2. There are 16 residues in the CDR3. Looked up from germline, CDR1 is SGHRS and CDR2 is YFSETQ. V lost 5 bases to trimming and J lost 0 bases; unmatched junction nucleotides: 6. The DNA for the CDR3 is TGCGCCAGCAGTTCCGGGACTAGCGGGTTCTCCTACGAGCAGTACCTC. Residues: CASSSGTSGFSYEQYL.